Listed below are T cell receptor beta chains from one sample, sequenced in a study of cytomegalovirus exposure and HLA in healthy donors. Using immunoSEQ multiplex PCR, the repertoire was profiled, and TCRdb retains in-frame clones only, with some absent. The sample holds 150,000 to 200,000 clones, about 86% seen once. Sequencing used PBMCs. These receptors all stem from a woman aged 18-29 years in good health and CMV-seronegative. Each CDR3 is given with its conserved first and last residue. A D gene is named only where the DNA matches it firmly. The size of a clone is reported for some rows only, either as once, few or many, or as a class for expanded clones.

cdr3_length: 15; j_call: TRBJ2-7; v_call: TRBV9; clone_size: -; d_call: TRBD2; cdr3_nt: TGTGCCAGCAGCCCTACGGGCGGGAGTACCTACGAGCAGTACTTC; cdr3_aa: CASSPTGGSTYEQYF
cdr3_length: 16; j_call: TRBJ2-5; v_call: TRBV28; clone_size: -; d_call: TRBD2; cdr3_nt: TGTGCCAGCAGTGCCCTCCAGCGGGGGGACCAAGAGACCCAGTACTTC; cdr3_aa: CASSALQRGDQETQYF
cdr3_length: 15; j_call: TRBJ2-1; v_call: TRBV19; clone_size: -; d_call: TRBD2; cdr3_nt: TGTGCCAGTTCCAAAACTAGCGGGGGGTTGGAGGAGCAGTTCTTC; cdr3_aa: CASSKTSGGLEEQFF
cdr3_length: 14; j_call: TRBJ2-7; v_call: TRBV27; clone_size: -; d_call: -; cdr3_nt: TGTGCCAGCAGTTTAGGGTCAGGCTACTACGAGCAGTACTTC; cdr3_aa: CASSLGSGYYEQYF
cdr3_length: 15; j_call: TRBJ2-7; v_call: TRBV18; clone_size: once; d_call: TRBD1; cdr3_nt: TGTGCCAGCTCACCAGGGACAGGGGGCCCCTACGAGCAGTACTTC; cdr3_aa: CASSPGTGGPYEQYF
cdr3_length: 12; j_call: TRBJ2-7; v_call: TRBV2; clone_size: -; d_call: TRBD1; cdr3_nt: TGTGCCAGCAGTGACAAGGGGGCCGAGCAGTACTTC; cdr3_aa: CASSDKGAEQYF
cdr3_length: 15; j_call: TRBJ1-5; v_call: TRBV28; clone_size: -; d_call: TRBD1; cdr3_nt: TGTGCCAGCAGTCACGCCCACACAGGGGGTCAGCCCCAGCATTTT; cdr3_aa: CASSHAHTGGQPQHF
cdr3_length: 12; j_call: TRBJ1-2; v_call: TRBV15; clone_size: -; d_call: -; cdr3_nt: TGTGCCACCAGCGGGGAGGGGTATGGCTACACCTTC; cdr3_aa: CATSGEGYGYTF
cdr3_length: 15; j_call: TRBJ2-1; v_call: TRBV27; clone_size: -; d_call: TRBD2; cdr3_nt: TGTGCCAGCAGCCTCCACGGGACTAGCGGTATGGAGCAGTTCTTC; cdr3_aa: CASSLHGTSGMEQFF
cdr3_length: 14; j_call: TRBJ1-1; v_call: TRBV6-5; clone_size: -; d_call: TRBD1; cdr3_nt: TGTGCCAGCAGTTACAGGGGGCTCAACACTGAAGCTTTCTTT; cdr3_aa: CASSYRGLNTEAFF
cdr3_length: 14; j_call: TRBJ1-2; v_call: TRBV25-1; clone_size: few; d_call: TRBD1; cdr3_nt: TGTGCCAGCAGTGTCGAACCAGGGGGGTCAGGCTACACCTTC; cdr3_aa: CASSVEPGGSGYTF
cdr3_length: 19; j_call: TRBJ2-3; v_call: TRBV5-5; clone_size: -; d_call: -; cdr3_nt: TGTGCCAGCAGCCTAACAACCTTACCGAATCGGGGAGGCACAGATACGCAGTATTTT; cdr3_aa: CASSLTTLPNRGGTDTQYF
cdr3_length: 15; j_call: TRBJ2-2; v_call: TRBV27; clone_size: -; d_call: -; cdr3_nt: TGTGCCAGCAGTTTATCCGGGACAAACACCGGGGAGCTGTTTTTT; cdr3_aa: CASSLSGTNTGELFF
cdr3_length: 14; j_call: TRBJ2-7; v_call: TRBV10-2; clone_size: -; d_call: TRBD2; cdr3_nt: TGCGCCAGCAAACTAGCGGCCTTCTCCTACGAGCAGTACTTC; cdr3_aa: CASKLAAFSYEQYF
cdr3_length: 14; j_call: TRBJ1-2; v_call: TRBV6-1; clone_size: -; d_call: -; cdr3_nt: TGTGCCAGCAGTGGGAATCAGGGCGGCTATGGCTACACCTTC; cdr3_aa: CASSGNQGGYGYTF
cdr3_length: 12; j_call: TRBJ2-2; v_call: TRBV6-5; clone_size: few; d_call: -; cdr3_nt: TGTGCCAGCCTCGGGTCCACCGGGGAGCTGTTTTTT; cdr3_aa: CASLGSTGELFF
cdr3_length: 16; j_call: TRBJ2-6; v_call: TRBV7-6; clone_size: -; d_call: TRBD1; cdr3_nt: TGTGCCAGCAGCTTGAGACAGGGCTCCGGGGCCAACGTCCTGACTTTC; cdr3_aa: CASSLRQGSGANVLTF
cdr3_length: 14; j_call: TRBJ2-7; v_call: TRBV6-5; clone_size: -; d_call: -; cdr3_nt: TGTGCCAGCAGTTGGACTGCTGGGTCCTACGAGCAGTACTTC; cdr3_aa: CASSWTAGSYEQYF
cdr3_length: 14; j_call: TRBJ2-1; v_call: TRBV28; clone_size: -; d_call: TRBD2; cdr3_nt: TGTGCCAGCAGTCCCTGGGGGGGGTACAATGAGCAGTTCTTC; cdr3_aa: CASSPWGGYNEQFF
cdr3_length: 13; j_call: TRBJ2-3; v_call: TRBV2; clone_size: -; d_call: -; cdr3_nt: TGTGCCAGCAGCGGGGTCAGCACAGATACGCAGTATTTT; cdr3_aa: CASSGVSTDTQYF
cdr3_length: 13; j_call: TRBJ2-5; v_call: TRBV5-1; clone_size: -; d_call: -; cdr3_nt: TGCGCCAGCAGCGCCCGGGGGAAAGAGACCCAGTACTTC; cdr3_aa: CASSARGKETQYF
cdr3_length: 14; j_call: TRBJ2-7; v_call: TRBV5-6; clone_size: -; d_call: TRBD1; cdr3_nt: TGTGCCAGCAGCTTAGGGACAGGAACCGACGAGCAGTACTTC; cdr3_aa: CASSLGTGTDEQYF
cdr3_length: 14; j_call: TRBJ2-7; v_call: TRBV4-1; clone_size: -; d_call: TRBD2; cdr3_nt: TGCGCCAGCAGCCAAGGGCGGGAGGGCTACGAGCAGTACTTC; cdr3_aa: CASSQGREGYEQYF
cdr3_length: 15; j_call: TRBJ1-4; v_call: TRBV2; clone_size: few; d_call: -; cdr3_nt: TGTGCCAGCAGTGACAGGGTGGGGCTGAATGAAAAACTGTTTTTT; cdr3_aa: CASSDRVGLNEKLFF
cdr3_length: 13; j_call: TRBJ2-5; v_call: TRBV16; clone_size: -; d_call: -; cdr3_nt: TGTGCCAGCGGCAACCCCAGGGGTGAGACCCAGTACTTC; cdr3_aa: CASGNPRGETQYF
cdr3_length: 13; j_call: TRBJ2-5; v_call: TRBV7-3; clone_size: -; d_call: TRBD1; cdr3_nt: TGTGCCAGCAGCCAGGGACAGACGGAGACCCAGTACTTC; cdr3_aa: CASSQGQTETQYF